The clone carrying this T cell receptor (beta chain) was seen many times. Its cognate antigen is unknown. TCRdb reanalysed the reads using MiXCR and keeps one entry per CDR3 protein. The table includes 400,000 or so distinct CDR3 sequences, around 18% detected once. The sample is drawn from a study of T cell repertoires in cytomegalovirus infection. The wider study: An indication of both CMV infection and matching HLA type came from public TCR beta signatures. Study conclusions and caveats: There were carriers of CMV plus the relevant HLA, and cumulative public TCR beta family frequency identified them. Ex vivo, HLA-C-restricted CMV-specific TCR beta clonotypes prevailed over the rest of the response.

V dropped 5 bases and J dropped 3 bases, with 13 bases sitting between them. The CDR3 extends over 14 amino acids. Germline V CDR1 and CDR2: SGHTA, FQGNSA. The source is a human donor in good health (CMV status not recorded). Some clones in this sample may be carry-over from other donors' samples. What was sequenced was PBMCs. The rearrangement joins TRBV7-2 to TRBJ1-1; D might be TRBD1 (6 bases). The CDR3 loop is CASSRGTGYTEAFF. CDR3 coding DNA: TGTGCCAGCAGCCGGGGCACAGGGTACACTGAAGCTTTCTTT.